This T cell receptor beta chain was found in a study of cytomegalovirus exposure and HLA in healthy donors. Broader study findings: Reports credit the classifier with highly specific, highly sensitive diagnosis of cytomegalovirus status. For most TCR sequences rarity was the rule, although some public TCRs occurred in many donors.

TCRdb's copy holds only in-frame clones and misses some; the assay was immunoSEQ multiplex PCR. The data show about 200,000 clones, 80% to 90% seen once. Details on this clone: What it recognizes is unknown.

The sequencing input was PBMCs. This receptor was obtained from a woman aged 25 to 39 in good health and CMV-seropositive.

As DNA, the CDR3 is TGTGCCAGCAGCCCATGGACAGGGGAGCGAGAGACCTTC. Translating it yields CASSPWTGERETF. J is TRBJ1-2 and V is TRBV11-2; 9 bases line up with TRBD1. Trimming cost V 5 bases and J 14 bases; bases outside gene matches: 12. Germline V gene lookup returns CDR1 SGHAT and CDR2 FQNNGV. The CDR3 is 13 residues long.